This T cell receptor (beta chain) was found in a study of cytomegalovirus exposure and HLA in healthy donors. Study as a whole: Earlier results showed approximately 110 million unique TCR beta sequences derived from approximately 180 million T cells. Study-wide points: The authors confirmed in vitro that a few CMV-associated chains were specific for CMV antigens. TRBV6-2, TRBV6-3 and some other V segments were excluded as indistinguishable.

Germline CDR1 MNHEY, CDR2 SMNVEV (reference sequence). The V end lost 10 bases, the J end lost 4 bases, and 23 bases lay between the germline ends. There are 17 residues in the CDR3. The PCR had 60 Vbeta and 13 Jbeta primers. Profiling relied on immunoSEQ multiplex PCR, and the TCRdb table lists in-frame clones only, not all of them. The sample has 180,000 or so clones; roughly 77% are singletons. Details on this clone: Antigen unknown.

The sequence came from a woman younger than 45 in good health and CMV-seronegative. Sequencing was carried out using PBMCs. The rearrangement links TRBV27 to TRBJ2-6; maybe TRBD2 (6 bases). The CDR3 sequence is CAITPQVGGAGANVLTF. In nucleotides, the CDR3 is TGTGCCATCACCCCGCAGGTGGGGGGAGCCGGGGCCAACGTCCTGACTTTC.